The present T cell receptor (beta chain) was sequenced within a study of healthy donors' naive CD4 and CD8 T cells. A linear amplification protocol produced the TCR libraries from roughly 550 ng of total RNA. TCRdb independently ran MiXCR on the reads; one entry per CDR3 protein. The sample contains roughly 200,000 distinct CDR3 sequences, 65% to 75% of which appear only once. This clonotype was counted between two and nine times. Naive T cells were sorted: CD4+CD8-CD45RO-CD45RA+ for CD4+, CD8+CD4-CD45RA+CD27bright for CD8+. Trimming left V 1 base short and J 2 bases short, with 9 bases between. The length of the CDR3 is 14 residues.

This clonotype was obtained from a pool of human donors in good health; the sample pools cells from several healthy donors. The rearrangement links TRBV12-3 or TRBV12-4 to TRBJ2-7, with a possible D match to TRBD1 (6 bases). The sequenced material came from naive CD4+ and CD8+ T cells sorted from blood, pooled from several donors. This chain's CDR3 is CASSLGDITYEQYF. Here the CDR3 DNA reads TGTGCCAGCAGTTTAGGGGACATCACCTACGAGCAGTACTTC.